This T cell receptor beta chain was retrieved from a study of T cell responses to AZD1222 COVID-19 vaccine (dated by TCRdb to about 2021). About the full investigation: TCR sequencing was performed for roughly 250 trial participants, of whom about 210 were given two doses of AZD1222 and some 26 were given two doses of MenACWY control vaccine. Enrollment into the trials was organized by age into subgroups of 18-55, 56-69 and 70-plus years, and those subgroups contained roughly 140, 27 and 60 TCR-sequenced participants, respectively.

The V end loses 7 bases and the J end loses 3 bases, and a stretch of 10 bases separates them. The germline V gene (reference sequence) provides CDR1 LNHDA and CDR2 SQIVND. Including cysteine and phenylalanine, the CDR3 has 13 amino acids. Left in the record is the CDR3 DNA by itself, 39 bases read in frame from the first base. With respect to this clone: This clone's antigen is unknown. Base qualities were left out, and no much larger clone turns up one base away.

The CDR3 regions of human TCRbeta chains were analyzed by immunosequencing. In the paper's pipeline: Repertoire TCRs were matched against a reference library of SARS-CoV-2-specific TCRs generated with the MIRA antigen-specificity platform. Breadth was defined as the fraction of unique TCRs that were SARS-CoV-2-associated, and depth was defined as the fraction of total T cells that were SARS-CoV-2-associated. Using the MIRA data, every spike-specific TCR was mapped to the spike region that the TCR reacted to and assigned to either a CD4 or a CD8 class. Log10-transformed breadth and depth values were compared by one-way ANOVA with Sidak's multiple comparisons tests. TCRdb carries this immuneACCESS record with in-frame sequences only. Its versions omit some clonotypes, under half of them owing to an unresolved V gene in the studies checked, with the rest unexplained. D and trimming were read from the DNA, whereas the V and J calls and clone size are those reported in that table. The sample data list over 130,000 clones, and 75% to 95% of these were observed just once. Around 3.1% of the sample is taken by the ten largest.

What the time point label conveys for this sample: about 28 days (+/-7) after the second vaccine dose. Because spike-specific TCR depth and breadth did not differ between the two schedules, AZD1222 recipients who got a second dose at roughly 4 weeks were pooled with those who got a second dose at roughly 12 weeks. Vaccinee samples came from UK trials COV001 and COV002, including a single-blind randomized controlled phase 2/3 trial of AZD1222 (ChAdOx1 nCoV-19) in healthy adults. For TCRbeta chain sequencing, PBMC samples from trial participants were taken at day 0 and at day 28 after the second dose. Paper-wide results and their limitations: After two AZD1222 doses, both the breadth and the depth of spike-specific TCRs were significantly higher than at day 0 and than in MenACWY recipients. Reportedly, close to half of the unique spike-specific TCRs recognized epitopes lying outside the regions that are mutated in the B.1.351 and B.1.1.7 variants. Conclusions about previously exposed vaccinees are limited because only six or seven AZD1222 recipients were SARS-CoV-2 seropositive at baseline. Because no day 14 peak-response samples were available, repertoires were characterized only after the peak T cell response. Most participants were white British and females outnumbered males, and the authors suggested that clonal diversity may have been underestimated. The whole spike protein was spanned by vaccine-associated CD4 TCRs, and dominant responses were seen in regions 160-218 and 743-854. The 56-69-year group was small, and its depth increase did not reach significance, likely because of low power.

This sequence originates from an adult who received the AZD1222 COVID-19 vaccine. The sample in question was peripheral blood, obtained 28 days after the second AZD1222 dose. The sequence links TRBV19 to TRBJ1-3; no D gene call is confident. The nucleotide sequence is TGTGCCAGTAAAAGGAGCAGTGGAAACACCATATATTTT. It encodes CASKRSSGNTIYF.